This T cell receptor (beta chain) was sequenced for a study of cytomegalovirus exposure and HLA in healthy donors. Study-level findings and limits: Reports indicated that the classifier achieved high specificity and sensitivity in diagnosing cytomegalovirus status. According to a later analysis, donors in an Asian-associated ancestry cluster reportedly had fewer N-insertions than the approximately 730-donor mean.

On this clone itself: Its antigen is not known.

V lost 4 bases and J lost 4, with 11 bases in between. There are 14 residues in the CDR3. CDR1 is SGHDT and CDR2 is YYEEEE in the germline V gene. The PCR employed 60 Vbeta primers together with 13 Jbeta primers. How the authors handled the data: Counted up in a later analysis, unique TCR beta chains came to 65 million to 100 million, with roughly 11 million shared. The protocol was immunoSEQ multiplex PCR, while the TCRdb copy is restricted to in-frame clones and leaves out a portion. That table supplies the V and J calls and clone size; D and trimming were determined from the DNA. The profile shows over 100,000 clones, 65% to 80% of them singletons.

Sequenced sample: PBMCs. The chain uses TRBV5-6 and TRBJ2-2; D unclear. This TCR derives from a middle-aged man in good health and CMV-seropositive. The DNA for the CDR3 is TGTGCCAGCAGCCTACTCTTAAGCACCGGGGAGCTGTTTTTT. Protein: CASSLLLSTGELFF.